Each of the 8 T cell receptor beta chains below was sequenced from the same sample in a study of PD-L1 blockade in urothelial cancer. Noted time point: peripheral blood 6 weeks after treatment start. Sequencing used immunoSEQ multiplex PCR; TCRdb keeps in-frame clones, though not all of them. The table includes around 40,000 clones, 70% to 90% detected once. The sequenced sample was PBMCs, obtained around atezolizumab (anti-PD-L1) treatment. These receptors were taken from a man aged 65 to 85 with urothelial cancer.

This chain links TRBV28 with TRBJ2-2; maybe TRBD2 (6 bases). The CDR3 is made up of 15 amino acids. Trimming shortened V by 1 base and J by 3 bases, and 9 bases separated the two germline ends. The V gene's germline CDR1 is MDHEN and CDR2 SYDVKM. The CDR3 region has the DNA TGTGCCAGCAGTTTATCGGGGGTCTACACCGGGGAGCTGTTTTTT. The encoded protein is CASSLSGVYTGELFF.

The rearrangement uses TRBV19 and TRBJ2-5; 7 bases match TRBD1. Unmatched junction bases numbered 10, after V lost 5 bases and J lost 7 bases. This CDR3 is 14 amino acids long. Germline CDR1 reads LNHDA; CDR2 reads SQIVND (reference sequence). The CDR3 protein is CASSPRDRLRTQYF. The CDR3 nucleotides are TGTGCCAGTAGTCCTCGGGACAGATTAAGGACCCAGTACTTC.

V gene TRBV6-6 combines with J gene TRBJ2-1; 10 bases fit TRBD2. Germline CDR1 and CDR2: MNHNY and SVGAGI (reference sequence). The CDR3 is made up of 15 amino acids. The ends lost 4 bases at V and 8 bases at J; junction bases unmatched: 8. This chain's CDR3 is CASSFQAGGQYEQFF. Written as DNA, the CDR3 is TGTGCCAGCAGTTTCCAAGCGGGAGGGCAGTATGAGCAGTTCTTC.

V and J are TRBV20-1 and TRBJ2-1; D remains unclear. Germline assignment: CDR1 DFQATT and CDR2 SNEGSKA (reference sequence). Trimming took off 3 bases at V and 6 bases at J, with 6 bases between the two ends. This CDR3 has 11 residues. The CDR3 DNA follows: TGCAGTGCTAGGGGCCCCAATGAGCAGTTCTTC. It translates to CSARGPNEQFF.

The gene calls are TRBV7-2 and TRBJ2-3, with 7 bases that match TRBD2. CDR1 and CDR2 (germline): SGHTA, FQGNSA. V gave up 5 bases and J gave up 1 base; unmatched junction bases: 9. This CDR3 has 16 residues. CDR3 in DNA: TGTGCCAGCAGCCCCCGACTAGCATCAGGCACAGATACGCAGTATTTT. Translation gives CASSPRLASGTDTQYF. The full variable domain, its missing parts supplied by reference TRBV7-2 and TRBJ2-3, is GAGVSQSPSNKVTEKGKDVELRCDPISGHTALYWYRQSLGQGLEFLIYFQGNSAPDKSGLPSDRFSAERTGGSVSTLTIQRTQQEDSAVYLCASSPRLASGTDTQYFGPGTRLTVL.

This chain uses TRBV5-8 with TRBJ2-3; 10 bases are shared with TRBD2. The length of the CDR3 is 16 residues. Germline loops: CDR1 SGHTS, CDR2 YDEGEE. Unmatched junction bases numbered 5, after V lost 0 bases and J lost 4 bases. The CDR3 here is CASSLVTSGTADTQYF. CDR3 DNA: TGTGCCAGCAGCTTGGTTACTAGCGGGACGGCAGATACGCAGTATTTT.

The chain has TRBV25-1 and TRBJ2-3; D may be TRBD1 (5 bases). The CDR3 is 13 residues long. Trimming took off 4 bases at V and 2 bases at J, with 7 bases between the two ends. Per germline, CDR1 MGHDK and CDR2 SYGVNS. The CDR3 nucleotides read TGTGCCAGCAGTGCAGGGATCACAGATACGCAGTATTTT. It specifies CASSAGITDTQYF.

The rearrangement joins TRBV19 to TRBJ1-1; 10 bases line up with TRBD1. The V and J ends lost 5 bases and 4 bases, in that order; junction bases with no gene match: 7. This CDR3 has 15 amino acids. CDR1 and CDR2 from the germline V gene are LNHDA and SQIVND (reference sequence). In DNA, the CDR3 is TGTGCCAGTAGTGCCCGGACAGGGGGAGGCACTGAAGCTTTCTTT. Encoded protein: CASSARTGGGTEAFF.